This T cell receptor beta chain was identified in a study of Graves' ophthalmopathy and Graves' hyperthyroidism. About the study: Samples of peripheral blood were obtained at initial diagnosis, prior to treatment of any kind.

The authors amplified TCR beta CDR3 regions, and they did so from RNA transcripts for repertoire sequencing. The library came from an HTBI-primed first-round RT-PCR and a second-round multiplex PCR. TCRdb independently ran MiXCR on the multiplex PCR reads; one entry per CDR3 protein. Here the sample spans about 620,000 distinct CDR3 sequences, 20% to 25% being singletons. In its sample, this clonotype was seen many times. Hyperthyroidism was new, under 2 months, in patients aged 18 to 65. Germline CDR1 reads MNHEY; CDR2 reads SVGAGI. Trimming left V 6 bases short and J 5 bases short, with 7 bases between. The CDR3 runs 11 residues.

The TCR sequence derives from a woman younger than 30 with stable Graves' hyperthyroidism. Some clones in this sample may be carry-over from other donors' samples. Sequenced: peripheral blood. The chain joins TRBV6-5 to TRBJ1-1; D is undetermined. The CDR3 protein is CASRGWTEAFF. CDR3 bases: TGTGCCAGCAGGGGGTGGACTGAAGCTTTCTTT.